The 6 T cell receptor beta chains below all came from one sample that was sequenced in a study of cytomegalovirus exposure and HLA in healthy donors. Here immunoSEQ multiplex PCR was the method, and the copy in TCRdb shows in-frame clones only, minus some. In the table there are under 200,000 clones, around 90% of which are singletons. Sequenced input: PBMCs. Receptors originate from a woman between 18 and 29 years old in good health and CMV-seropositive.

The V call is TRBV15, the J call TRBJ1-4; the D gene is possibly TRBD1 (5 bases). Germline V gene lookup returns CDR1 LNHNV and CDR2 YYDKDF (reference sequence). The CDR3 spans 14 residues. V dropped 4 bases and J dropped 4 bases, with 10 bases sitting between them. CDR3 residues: CATSTDQGNEKLFF. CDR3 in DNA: TGTGCCACCAGCACCGACCAGGGTAATGAAAAACTGTTTTTT. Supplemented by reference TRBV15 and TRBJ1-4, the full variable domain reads DAMVIQNPRYQVTQFGKPVTLSCSQTLNHNVMYWYQQKSSQAPKLLFHYYDKDFNNEADTPDNFQSRRPNTSFCFLDIRSPGLGDTAMYLCATSTDQGNEKLFFGSGTQLSVL.

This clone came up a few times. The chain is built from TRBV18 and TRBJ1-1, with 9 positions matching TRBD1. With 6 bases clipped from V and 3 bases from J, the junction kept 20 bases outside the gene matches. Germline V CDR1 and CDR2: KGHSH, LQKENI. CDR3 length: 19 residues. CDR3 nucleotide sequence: TGTGCCAGCTCGCTCATACCGGGACAGGGCTTTATCCAGGACACTGAAGCTTTCTTT. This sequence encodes CASSLIPGQGFIQDTEAFF.

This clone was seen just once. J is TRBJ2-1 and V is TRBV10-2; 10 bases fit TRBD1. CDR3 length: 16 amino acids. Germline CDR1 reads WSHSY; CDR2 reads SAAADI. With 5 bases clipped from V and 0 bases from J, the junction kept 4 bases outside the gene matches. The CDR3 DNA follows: TGCGCCAGCAGTAACCGGGACAGGGGCTCCTACAATGAGCAGTTCTTC. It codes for CASSNRDRGSYNEQFF.

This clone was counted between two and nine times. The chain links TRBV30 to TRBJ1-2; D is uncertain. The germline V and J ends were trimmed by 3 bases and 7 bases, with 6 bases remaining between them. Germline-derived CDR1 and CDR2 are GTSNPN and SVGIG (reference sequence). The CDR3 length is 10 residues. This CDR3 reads CAWSGVGYTF. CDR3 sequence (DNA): TGTGCCTGGAGCGGGGTTGGCTACACCTTC.

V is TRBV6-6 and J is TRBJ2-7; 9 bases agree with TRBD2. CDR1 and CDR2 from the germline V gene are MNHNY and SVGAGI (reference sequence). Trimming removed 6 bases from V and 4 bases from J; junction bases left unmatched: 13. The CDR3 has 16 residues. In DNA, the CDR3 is TGTGCCAGCAGCCAACCCCCGGGACTAGCTTCGTACGAGCAGTACTTC. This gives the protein CASSQPPGLASYEQYF.

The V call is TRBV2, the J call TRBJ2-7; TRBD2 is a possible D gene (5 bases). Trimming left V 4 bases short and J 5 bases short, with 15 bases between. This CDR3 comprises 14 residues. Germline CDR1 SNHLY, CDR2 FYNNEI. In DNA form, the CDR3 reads TGTGCCAGCAGTGTCGGACTCCCGCCGGACGAGCAGTACTTC. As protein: CASSVGLPPDEQYF.